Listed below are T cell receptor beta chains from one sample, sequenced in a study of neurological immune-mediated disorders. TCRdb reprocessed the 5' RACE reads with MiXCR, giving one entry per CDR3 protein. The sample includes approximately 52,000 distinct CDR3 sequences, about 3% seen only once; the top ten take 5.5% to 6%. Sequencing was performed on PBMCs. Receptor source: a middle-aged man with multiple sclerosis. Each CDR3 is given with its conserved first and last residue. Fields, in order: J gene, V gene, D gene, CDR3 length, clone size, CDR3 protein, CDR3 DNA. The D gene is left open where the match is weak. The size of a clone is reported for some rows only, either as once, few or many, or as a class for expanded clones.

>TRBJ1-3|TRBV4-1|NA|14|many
CASEGGTSGNTIYF
TGCGCCTCAGAGGGGGGCACCTCTGGAAACACCATATATTTT
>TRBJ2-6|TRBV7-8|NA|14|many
CASSRPTGANVLTF
TGTGCCAGCAGCCGGCCAACTGGGGCCAACGTCCTGACTTTC
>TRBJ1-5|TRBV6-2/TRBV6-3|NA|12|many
CASGRERQPQNF
TGTGCCAGCGGCCGGGAGAGGCAGCCCCAGAATTTT
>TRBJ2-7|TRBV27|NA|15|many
CASSLGGWGLDEQYF
TGTGCCAGCAGTTTAGGGGGGTGGGGGCTCGACGAGCAGTACTTC
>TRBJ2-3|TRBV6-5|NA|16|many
CASSYSGLSSTDTQYF
TGTGCCAGCAGTTACTCGGGACTTTCCAGCACAGATACGCAGTATTTT
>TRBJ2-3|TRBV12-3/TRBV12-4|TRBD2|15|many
CASRGAGAAVDTQYF
TGTGCCAGCAGGGGAGCGGGGGCGGCGGTGGATACGCAGTATTTT
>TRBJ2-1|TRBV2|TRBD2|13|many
CASRTSGHNEQFF
TGTGCCAGCCGGACTAGCGGTCACAATGAGCAGTTCTTC
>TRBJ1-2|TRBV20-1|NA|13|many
CSARSQGDYGYTF
TGCAGTGCTAGGTCACAGGGAGACTATGGCTACACCTTC
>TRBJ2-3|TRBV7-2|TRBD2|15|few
CASSLGLAMPDTQYF
TGTGCCAGCAGCTTGGGACTAGCGATGCCAGATACGCAGTATTTT
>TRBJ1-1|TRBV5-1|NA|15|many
CASSPYGGLNTEAFF
TGCGCCAGCAGCCCGTACGGGGGATTGAACACTGAAGCTTTCTTT
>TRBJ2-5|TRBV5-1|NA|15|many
CASSLAQALQETQYF
TGCGCCAGCAGCTTGGCACAGGCCCTACAAGAGACCCAGTACTTC
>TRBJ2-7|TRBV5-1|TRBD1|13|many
CASSTGANYEQYF
TGCGCCAGCAGCACAGGGGCGAACTACGAGCAGTACTTC
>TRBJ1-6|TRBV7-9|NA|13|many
CASSLGQSSPLHF
TGTGCCAGCAGCTTAGGGCAAAGTTCACCCCTCCACTTT
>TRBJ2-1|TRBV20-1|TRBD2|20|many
CSARDLGLAGGPPSYNEQFF
TGCAGTGCTAGAGATCTGGGACTAGCGGGGGGACCCCCCTCCTACAATGAGCAGTTCTTC
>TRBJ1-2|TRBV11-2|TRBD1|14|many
CASSIDRGGSGYTF
TGTGCCAGCAGCATCGACAGGGGAGGGTCTGGCTACACCTTC
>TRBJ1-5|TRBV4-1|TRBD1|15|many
CASSPVTGGTQPQHF
TGCGCCAGCAGCCCCGTTACAGGGGGAACTCAGCCCCAGCATTTT
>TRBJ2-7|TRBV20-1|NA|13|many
CSARETGRYEQYF
TGCAGTGCTAGAGAGACAGGCCGGTACGAGCAGTACTTC
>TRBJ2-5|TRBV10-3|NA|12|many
CASGDGQETQYF
TGTGCCTCCGGTGACGGCCAAGAGACCCAGTACTTC
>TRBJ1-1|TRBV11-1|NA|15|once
CASSPRRASDTEAFF
TGTGCCAGCAGCCCTCGCCGGGCGTCGGACACTGAAGCTTTCTTT
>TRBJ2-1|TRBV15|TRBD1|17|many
CATSRDGSTGVYNEQFF
TGTGCCACCAGCAGAGATGGTAGTACAGGGGTCTACAATGAGCAGTTCTTC
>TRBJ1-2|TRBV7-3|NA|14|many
CASSPGTAVQGYTF
TGTGCCAGCAGCCCTGGGACGGCCGTTCAGGGCTACACCTTC
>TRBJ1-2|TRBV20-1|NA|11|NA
CSAGGGNGYTF
TGCAGTGCAGGGGGGGGAAATGGCTACACCTTC
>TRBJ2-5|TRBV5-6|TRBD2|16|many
CASSLANLAAQETQYF
TGTGCCAGCAGCTTGGCCAACCTAGCGGCCCAAGAGACCCAGTACTTC